This T cell receptor (beta chain) was sequenced in a study of CD8+CD57+ T cells in acquired aplastic anemia. Study-wide findings and caveats: Approximately 28 CD8+ CDR3 sequences were shared between patients and controls.

With respect to this clonotype: Its target is not known.

Both TCR beta VDJ combination and CDR3 sequence profiling were carried out. Genomic DNA was the template for this profiling. TCRdb itself ran the reads through MiXCR, one entry per CDR3 protein. The table shows 150,000 or so distinct CDR3 sequences, with roughly half occurring only once. This CDR3 spans 14 amino acids. Germline values: CDR1 LNHDA, CDR2 SQIVND (reference sequence). The junction had 8 bases not matched to a gene; V was cut back by 4 bases and J by 5 bases. All sequencing subjects had displayed CD8+CD57+ cell expansion on flow cytometry. The J gene is TRBJ2-7, the V gene TRBV19, with 7 bases that match TRBD1. This receptor was obtained from a human donor with aplastic anemia. Sequenced material: sorted CD4+, CD8+, or CD8+CD57+ T cells (not recorded which) from PBMCs. CDR3 DNA: TGTGCCAGTAGTACGACAGGGTCGGGCGACGAGCAGTACTTC. It codes for CASSTTGSGDEQYF. The full variable domain, completed using reference TRBV19 and TRBJ2-7, is DGGITQSPKYLFRKEGQNVTLSCEQNLNHDAMYWYRQDPGQGLRLIYYSQIVNDFQKGDIAEGYSVSREKKESFPLTVTSAQKNPTAFYLCASSTTGSGDEQYFGPGTRLTVT.